This T cell receptor (beta chain) was profiled in a study of Ad26.COV2.S vaccination and SARS-CoV-2 variants. On the study more broadly: Among those in the COV1001 Ad26.COV2.S trial arm was the donor. Points from the study as a whole: Total T cell responses may have been underestimated by the TCR breadth and depth analyses.

The table lists this clone with a count of one. The antigen remains undetermined. The CDR3 runs 14 residues. Germline trimming cut 6 bases from V and 6 bases from J; bases unmatched to any gene: 9. Germline V gene lookup returns CDR1 ENHRY and CDR2 SYGVKD. Indicated treatment: some 20 received Ad26.COV2.S at low or high dose, single or two shots; about 5 received placebo; per-sample allocation not given. Sampling happened 63 days after the first vaccine or placebo injection. Sequencing was performed with immunoSEQ multiplex PCR; in TCRdb, only in-frame clones are kept and a portion is missing. The sample holds approximately 480,000 clones, around nine tenths seen once.

The V and J genes are TRBV10-3 and TRBJ2-7; TRBD1 matches 9 bases. This clonotype originated in a person between 18 and 60 years old who received the Ad26.COV2.S COVID-19 vaccine or a placebo. Specimen: peripheral blood, collected in a trial of Ad26.COV2.S vaccine versus placebo. Here the CDR3 reads CAIRGTGTAGEQYF. CDR3 sequence (DNA): TGTGCCATCAGAGGGACAGGGACCGCTGGCGAGCAGTACTTC.